This section outlines one TCR beta chain sequence together with its context. The data were produced by immunoSEQ multiplex PCR, yet TCRdb's version contains in-frame clones alone and is incomplete. This sample has approximately 140,000 clones, with 80% to 95% found just once. Looked up from germline, CDR1 is MNHEY and CDR2 is SMNVEV (reference sequence). The CDR3 totals 14 residues. Trimming cost V 3 bases and J 7 bases; bases outside gene matches: 6. This sample is drawn from a study of control samples from healthy donors and cancer patients. The TCR originated in a man aged 18 to 29 in good health. Sequencing was carried out using blood. The chain joins TRBV27 to TRBJ2-7; 10 nucleotides line up with TRBD1. The CDR3 region is CASSFRQGAGEQYF. For the CDR3, the DNA is TGTGCCAGCAGTTTCCGACAGGGGGCGGGAGAGCAGTACTTC.